This entry concerns a single TCR beta chain. Its specificity is not known. Germline is not matched at one junction end, which may reflect a read error. The data originate from a study of T cell responses to AZD1222 COVID-19 vaccine. Study summary: Both about-4-week and about-12-week second-dose recipients were combined.

Study-wide results and limits: Unmutated variant regions are reportedly targeted by nearly half of spike-specific TCRs. There were vaccine-associated CD4 TCRs across spike, dominant at 160-218 and 743-854. In a largely white British group with more females than males, clonal diversity was possibly underestimated.

Clones were sequenced by immunoSEQ multiplex PCR, and TCRdb holds only the in-frame ones, with some missing. The sample holds 150,000 to 200,000 clones; less than 95% are singletons and the top ten take 1.1% to 1.5%. The CDR3 runs to 15 residues. CDR1 is SNHLY, CDR2 FYNNEI, per germline. The chain has TRBV2 and TRBJ2-5; TRBD1 agrees at 9 bases. The clonotype comes from an adult in good health. The starting material was peripheral blood, obtained on day 0 of AZD1222 vaccination. CDR3 loop: CAISLSGTGRKTQYF. The CDR3, as DNA: TGTGCCATCAGTCTCTCCGGGACAGGGAGGAAGACCCAGTACTTC.